This T cell receptor (beta chain) was recorded in a study of tumor-infiltrating lymphocytes in primary liver carcinoma. Study-level information: Patients underwent resection of primary liver carcinoma. Per sample, productive TCRbeta reads numbered roughly 3.5 to 8 million, similar across tissue types.

Germline DNA was extracted alongside blood RNA, which was obtained from unsorted whole blood. V dropped 6 bases and J dropped 0 bases, with 6 bases sitting between them. The CDR3 is 14 residues long. This clonotype was recorded many times. Researchers generated TCR beta cDNA from approximately 0.55 ug of total RNA, relying on a constant-region primer. Three nested multiplex PCR rounds of slightly modified ARM-PCR generated TCR beta libraries. Both of the initial two PCR rounds ran for approximately 11 cycles and employed TRBV1-TRBV30 forward primers alongside a C-beta reverse primer. In TCRdb, the multiplex PCR reads were re-called with MiXCR into one record per CDR3 protein. Here the sample spans hundreds of thousands of distinct CDR3 sequences, roughly 60% being singletons.

Sequencing input: peripheral blood. This chain uses TRBV12-3 or TRBV12-4 with TRBJ2-6; D call uncertain. This TCR was recovered from a woman aged 25-40 years with primary liver carcinoma and hepatitis B virus infection. CDR3 sequence reads: CASRSSSGANVLTF. The CDR3 DNA sequence: TGTGCCAGCAGATCTTCCTCTGGGGCCAACGTCCTGACTTTC.